The entry that follows covers one T cell receptor (beta chain) sequence. Its antigen is unidentified. A universal primer site was created by template switching, with the cDNA bearing unique molecular identifiers. TCRdb reprocessed the 5' RACE reads via MiXCR and lists one record per CDR3 protein. The table shows approximately 300,000 distinct CDR3 sequences, with nearly 9.5% occurring only once. The germline V gene has CDR1 PRHDT and CDR2 FYEKMQ (reference sequence). The CDR3 is 16 residues long. V gave up 4 bases and J gave up 0 bases, with 13 bases separating them. This sample is part of a study of identical twins. General observations from the study: With beta out-of-frame sequences, excess sharing by twins was weaker. Conclusions relied on cross-sectional statistical analysis, not following the same donors. Low generation probability was overrepresented in out-of-frame alpha sequences shared by twins.

A further study also used this sample, focusing on yellow fever vaccine responses in identical twins.

Sequenced: CD8+ T cells sorted from blood. The receptor was derived from a woman younger than 30 in good health. The chain combines TRBV13 with TRBJ2-1, with D possibly TRBD2 on 6 matching bases. DNA of the CDR3: TGTGCCAGCAGCTACCTGCCAGCGGGCTCCTACAATGAGCAGTTCTTC. This codes for CASSYLPAGSYNEQFF. Variable domain in full (rest from reference TRBV13 and TRBJ2-1): AAGVIQSPRHLIKEKRETATLKCYPIPRHDTVYWYQQGPGQDPQFLISFYEKMQSDKGSIPDRFSAQQFSDYHSELNMSSLELGDSALYFCASSYLPAGSYNEQFFGPGTRLTVL.